Below are 26 T cell receptor beta chains sequenced from a single sample in a study of identical twins. A single record per CDR3 protein comes from TCRdb applying MiXCR to the 5' RACE reads. The data show some 710,000 distinct CDR3 sequences, 5.5% to 6.5% seen once. Source material: naive T cells sorted from blood. These receptors were taken from a man in his late teens or twenties in good health.

This clonotype was counted only a few times. The rearrangement uses TRBV24-1 and TRBJ2-3; no reliable D call. This CDR3 is built from 18 residues. Per germline, CDR1 KGHDR and CDR2 SFDVKD. The ends were cut back, 1 base at V and 0 bases at J, with 16 bases in the middle. Here the CDR3 reads CATSDFSTATVSTDTQYF. The CDR3 coding sequence is TGTGCCACCAGTGATTTCTCAACGGCGACGGTTAGCACAGATACGCAGTATTTT.

With respect to this clonotype: A read error is possible here, since a much larger clone lies one base away. The final CDR3 position lacks the conserved phenylalanine or tryptophan, pointing to a likely read error. The chain is built from TRBV27 and TRBJ1-5, with D uncertain. V was shortened by 8 bases and J by 5 bases, with 10 bases between the two germline ends. Germline CDR1 is MNHEY and CDR2 is SMNVEV (reference sequence). The CDR3 has 12 amino acids. For the CDR3, the DNA is TGTGCCAGCGCAACAAGGGATCAGCCCCAGCATTCT. This codes for CASATRDQPQHS.

This clonotype was seen ten or more times. The chain links TRBV5-1 to TRBJ2-3; D not resolved. The V end lost 2 bases, the J end lost 0 bases, and 13 bases lay between the germline ends. CDR3 length equals 16 residues. Per the germline V gene, CDR1 is SGHRS and CDR2 is YFSETQ. The CDR3 DNA is TGCGCCAGCAGCTTCCGAGGAGCCGATAGCACAGATACGCAGTATTTT. Translation gives CASSFRGADSTDTQYF. The entire variable domain, with the rest obtained from reference TRBV5-1 and TRBJ2-3, is as follows: KAGVTQTPRYLIKTRGQQVTLSCSPISGHRSVSWYQQTPGQGLQFLFEYFSETQRNKGNFPGRFSGRQFSNSRSEMNVSTLELGDSALYLCASSFRGADSTDTQYFGPGTRLTVL.

The CDR3 is CAWSVLSSYEQYF. The CDR3, as DNA: TGTGCCTGGAGTGTACTCTCCTCCTACGAGCAGTACTTC. The rearrangement joins TRBV30 to TRBJ2-7; D unresolved. Trimming cost V 0 bases and J 0 bases, with 6 bases left between them. The germline CDR1 and CDR2 sequences are GTSNPN and SVGIG (reference sequence). The CDR3 runs to 13 residues. The full variable domain, rest sourced from reference TRBV30 and TRBJ2-7, is SQTIHQWPATLVQPVGSPLSLECTVEGTSNPNLYWYRQAAGRGLQLLFYSVGIGQISSEVPQNLSASRPQDRQFILSSKKLLLSDSGFYLCAWSVLSSYEQYFGPGTRLTVT.

The genes are TRBV28 and TRBJ2-7; D unresolved. Germline lookup yields CDR1 MDHEN and CDR2 SYDVKM. The germline V and J ends were trimmed by 6 bases and 3 bases, with 15 bases remaining between them. The CDR3 is made up of 14 amino acids. The CDR3 bases are TGTGCCAGCAGCAGTTTTGGGTACAGCTACGAGCAGTACTTC. This translates into CASSSFGYSYEQYF.

This clonotype has at least ten counts. The chain is built from TRBV5-1 and TRBJ2-2, with TRBD1 matching 7 bases. Losses at the gene ends were 4 bases for V and 0 bases for J; bases not matched to a gene: 3. The CDR3 runs to 15 residues. CDR1 is SGHRS, CDR2 YFSETQ, per germline. DNA for the CDR3: TGCGCCAGCAGCCAGGGACAGTCGAACACCGGGGAGCTGTTTTTT. Amino acid sequence: CASSQGQSNTGELFF.

In this sample, this clonotype turned up many times. This chain uses TRBV29-1 with TRBJ2-7; D is possibly TRBD1 or TRBD2 (5 bases each). From germline, CDR1 is SQVTM and CDR2 ANQGSEA. Trimming took off 1 base at V and 2 bases at J, with 18 bases between the two ends. CDR3 size: 16 residues. The CDR3 reads CSVEALLGTDTYEQYF. In DNA, the CDR3 is TGCAGCGTTGAAGCCCTCCTCGGGACCGATACCTACGAGCAGTACTTC.

The chain joins TRBV3-1 to TRBJ2-7, with D tentatively TRBD2 (6 bases). The length of the CDR3 is 19 residues. Trimming shortened V by 0 bases and J by 2 bases, and 23 bases separated the two germline ends. The germline CDR1 and CDR2 sequences are LGHDT and YNNKEL (reference sequence). CDR3 sequence reads: CASSQDSTRLGPAAYEQYF. The CDR3 region has the DNA TGTGCCAGCAGCCAAGATTCGACCCGACTAGGACCCGCGGCCTACGAGCAGTACTTC.

This clonotype was observed at least ten times. V gene TRBV10-3 combines with J gene TRBJ1-5; D perhaps matches TRBD1 (6 bases). Germline V gives CDR1 ENHRY, CDR2 SYGVKD. The CDR3 has 15 amino acids. The ends were cut back, 0 bases at V and 3 bases at J, with 9 bases in the middle. CDR3 in DNA: TGTGCCATCAGTGAGTCGGGGGCTATCAATCAGCCCCAGCATTTT. Residues: CAISESGAINQPQHF.

This clonotype showed up just a few times. V gene TRBV11-2 combines with J gene TRBJ2-2; 8 positions match TRBD2. The germline gives CDR1 SGHAT, CDR2 FQNNGV. V lost 2 bases, J lost 5 bases, and 7 bases stayed unmatched. The CDR3 spans 16 residues. In DNA form, the CDR3 reads TGTGCCAGCAGCTTATTCTCACTAGCGGAAACCGGGGAGCTGTTTTTT. It is translated as CASSLFSLAETGELFF.

This clonotype was detected ten times or more. The CDR3 DNA follows: TGTGCCATCAGTGACCCGCCGGGGGATACGCAGTATTTT. It encodes CAISDPPGDTQYF. The chain uses TRBV10-3 and TRBJ2-3; D is possibly TRBD2 (5 bases). The CDR3 spans 13 residues. The germline gives CDR1 ENHRY, CDR2 SYGVKD. V dropped 3 bases and J dropped 6 bases, with 10 bases sitting between them.

The genes are TRBV10-3 and TRBJ2-7, with D possibly TRBD1 on 6 matching bases. Trimming removed 2 bases at V and 6 bases at J, with 11 bases between. CDR1 is ENHRY, CDR2 SYGVKD, per germline. This CDR3 spans 13 amino acids. The CDR3 DNA reads as TGTGCCATCAGTGAGCCTTCCAGGGGCGAGCAGTACGTC. Its translation is CAISEPSRGEQYV.

This clonotype was recorded many times. The V call is TRBV6-2 or TRBV6-3, the J call TRBJ2-1; 7 bases map to TRBD1. The germline CDR1 and CDR2 sequences are MNHEY and SVGEGT. The CDR3 length is 16 residues. Unmatched junction bases numbered 8, after V lost 4 bases and J lost 2 bases. For the CDR3, the DNA is TGTGCCAGCAGTTGGACAGGTCTTAAGGCCTACAATGAGCAGTTCTTC. Amino acids: CASSWTGLKAYNEQFF.

The J gene is TRBJ2-1, the V gene TRBV29-1; D possibly corresponds to TRBD2 (5 bases). The CDR3 spans 11 residues. V dropped 4 bases and J dropped 15 bases, with 16 bases sitting between them. From germline, CDR1 is SQVTM and CDR2 ANQGSEA. The DNA of the CDR3 is TGCAGCGTTGTAGTGGCAGCTCGGGGGTTCTTC. Translated, it gives CSVVVAARGFF.

This clonotype came up many times. V is TRBV6-5 and J is TRBJ2-2; no clear D. V shed 2 bases and J shed 5 bases, with 15 bases lying between them. Germline assignment: CDR1 MNHEY and CDR2 SVGAGI. The CDR3 length is 16 residues. The CDR3 here is CASSYRGPSGTGELFF. CDR3 nucleotide sequence: TGTGCCAGCAGTTACCGAGGACCCAGTGGGACCGGGGAGCTGTTTTTT.

This clonotype was found many times. J is TRBJ2-7 and V is TRBV7-8; 8 nucleotides line up with TRBD1. The CDR3 totals 14 residues. V lost 4 bases to trimming and J lost 3 bases; unmatched junction nucleotides: 5. The germline V gene has CDR1 SGHVS and CDR2 FQNEAQ. The CDR3 loop is CASSYRDRHYEQYF. The CDR3 region has the DNA TGTGCCAGCAGCTACCGGGACAGGCACTACGAGCAGTACTTC. The full variable domain, completed using reference TRBV7-8 and TRBJ2-7, is GAGVSQSPRYKVAKRGQDVALRCDPISGHVSLFWYQQALGQGPEFLTYFQNEAQLDKSGLPSDRFFAERPEGSVSTLKIQRTQQEDSAVYLCASSYRDRHYEQYFGPGTRLTVT.

This clonotype was seen many times. The CDR3 DNA sequence: TGTGCCAGCAGTGAATATAAGGGACTAGCGGGGGATAGCTCCTACAATGAGCAGTTCTTC. Protein sequence: CASSEYKGLAGDSSYNEQFF. This rearrangement joins TRBV25-1 to TRBJ2-1, with 14 bases lining up with TRBD2. The length of the CDR3 is 20 residues. The germline V gene has CDR1 MGHDK and CDR2 SYGVNS. The V segment lost 0 bases and the J segment 0 bases; nucleotides outside the gene matches: 7.

This clonotype was seen more than once but under ten times. This chain joins TRBV12-3 or TRBV12-4 and TRBJ1-4; no firm D call. Trimming took off 6 bases at V and 8 bases at J, with 19 bases between the two ends. The CDR3 totals 15 residues. The CDR3 sequence is CASRIRETSREKLFF. CDR3 bases: TGTGCCAGCAGGATAAGGGAGACCTCGCGGGAAAAACTGTTTTTT.

This clonotype appeared a few times. The V and J genes are TRBV6-1 and TRBJ2-5; D is possibly TRBD1 or TRBD2 (5 bases each). This CDR3 spans 13 amino acids. V was cut by 7 bases and J by 7 bases, with 16 bases left in between. Germline lookup yields CDR1 MNHNS and CDR2 SASEGT. CDR3 loop: CASMGERGATQYF. CDR3 sequence (DNA): TGTGCCAGCATGGGGGAGCGAGGGGCGACCCAGTACTTC.

This clonotype was recorded many times. The V call is TRBV24-1, the J call TRBJ1-1; D possibly corresponds to TRBD1 (6 bases). Trimming removed 5 bases at V and 4 bases at J, with 13 bases between. The germline CDR1 and CDR2 sequences are KGHDR and SFDVKD. This CDR3 has 14 residues. The CDR3 is CATSVSGVATEAFF. The CDR3 coding sequence is TGTGCCACCAGTGTTTCAGGGGTAGCCACTGAAGCTTTCTTT.

This clonotype was observed a single time. This may be a read error: a much more frequent sequence differs by one nucleotide. This likely comes from a read error, as the CDR3 has no conserved phenylalanine or tryptophan at its end. V is TRBV15 and J is TRBJ1-5; D not certain. The germline V gene encodes CDR1 LNHNV and CDR2 YYDKDF (reference sequence). Trimming stripped 0 bases from V and 2 bases from J, with 11 bases between. This CDR3 comprises 16 residues. CDR3 coding DNA: TGTGCCACCAGCAGAGAGAGAGACGTGGGCAATCAGCCCCAGCATTCT. Amino acid sequence: CATSRERDVGNQPQHS.

This clonotype was detected many times. This rearrangement joins TRBV6-5 to TRBJ2-7; the D gene is possibly TRBD1 (5 bases). CDR3 size: 13 residues. Trimming removed 4 bases from V and 6 bases from J, with 13 bases in between. Germline V gene sequence: CDR1 MNHEY, CDR2 SVGAGI. The CDR3 region has the DNA TGTGCCAGCAGTTCTTTAGACAGTCTCGAGCAGTACTTC. Translated, it gives CASSSLDSLEQYF.

This clonotype was seen many times. This chain links TRBV4-1 with TRBJ1-2, with D possibly being TRBD1 (6 bases). CDR3 length: 15 amino acids. The germline V gene encodes CDR1 MGHRA and CDR2 YSYEKL. V lost 2 bases to trimming and J lost 8 bases, with 18 bases between them. CDR3 bases: TGCGCCAGCAGCCAACCACGGTTGGGGGCGGAGGGCTACACCTTC. This encodes CASSQPRLGAEGYTF.

This clonotype was counted many times. The chain has TRBV20-1 and TRBJ2-7, with TRBD2 matching over 8 bases. The CDR3 loop spans 13 amino acids. The germline gives CDR1 DFQATT, CDR2 SNEGSKA (reference sequence). With 6 bases clipped from V and 3 bases from J, the junction kept 7 bases outside the gene matches. CDR3 sequence reads: CSATLAEGYEQYF. CDR3 in DNA: TGCAGTGCCACACTAGCGGAGGGCTACGAGCAGTACTTC.

This clonotype was counted ten times or more. The chain combines TRBV12-3 or TRBV12-4 with TRBJ2-5; D is unclear. With 6 bases removed from V and 5 bases from J, the gap between germline ends came to 10 bases. The CDR3 length is 12 residues. This chain's CDR3 is CASRKLTETQYF. The CDR3 DNA reads TGTGCCAGCAGAAAACTCACCGAGACCCAGTACTTC.

This clonotype showed up many times. DNA of the CDR3: TGTGCCAGCAGTAACGGGGCCAGATCGCGGGCTTTCTTT. It is translated as CASSNGARSRAFF. The gene calls are TRBV6-5 and TRBJ1-1; tentative D call: TRBD1 (5 bases). V was shortened by 5 bases and J by 11 bases, with 18 bases between the two germline ends. Germline CDR1 reads MNHEY; CDR2 reads SVGAGI. The CDR3 length is 13 residues.